The 12 T cell receptor beta chains presented below share a single source sample, sequenced in a study of T cell responses to AZD1222 COVID-19 vaccine. Repertoires were generated with immunoSEQ multiplex PCR, while TCRdb's copy carries only in-frame clones and drops some. The sample yields about 110,000 clones, approximately 90% seen once. Material: peripheral blood, obtained on day 0 of AZD1222 vaccination. The receptor source for this set is an adult in good health.

J is TRBJ1-5 and V is TRBV5-6; D possibly corresponds to TRBD1 (5 bases). This CDR3 is built from 14 residues. Germline V gene lookup returns CDR1 SGHDT and CDR2 YYEEEE. V was shortened by 5 bases and J by 3 bases, with 12 bases between the two germline ends. The CDR3 DNA sequence: TGTGCCAGCAGGTCCGGGACGGACAATCAGCCCCAGCATTTT. It codes for CASRSGTDNQPQHF.

The rearrangement uses TRBV24-1 and TRBJ2-5; TRBD2 matches 8 bases. V shed 4 bases and J 4 bases; nucleotides not matched to a gene: 13. From germline, CDR1 is KGHDR and CDR2 SFDVKD. This CDR3 spans 17 amino acids. The CDR3 sequence is CATSDRGDSGNGETQYF. CDR3 DNA sequence: TGTGCCACCAGTGACCGGGGTGATAGCGGGAATGGAGAGACCCAGTACTTC.

V usage is TRBV18 and J usage is TRBJ1-4; D not certain. The CDR3 consists of 14 residues. Germline-derived CDR1 and CDR2 are KGHSH and LQKENI. V was cut by 2 bases and J by 4 bases, with 8 bases left in between. The DNA of the CDR3 is TGTGCCAGCTCACCATCGGGGAATAATGAAAAACTGTTTTTT. This codes for CASSPSGNNEKLFF.

The V gene is TRBV24-1, the J gene TRBJ1-1, with D possibly being TRBD1 (5 bases). The CDR3 covers 13 residues. V was cut by 12 bases and J by 1 base, with 14 bases left in between. CDR1 and CDR2 (germline): KGHDR, SFDVKD. The CDR3, as DNA: TGTGCCGCTGATGACGGGACGAACACTGAAGCTTTCTTT. The encoded protein is CAADDGTNTEAFF.

The J gene is TRBJ1-2, the V gene TRBV5-6, with D unclear. In germline, CDR1 is SGHDT, CDR2 YYEEEE. V was trimmed by 0 bases and J by 8 bases, leaving 8 bases between them. The CDR3 has 12 amino acids. The CDR3 region has the DNA TGTGCCAGCAGCTTGGGAGGTCAGGGCTACACCTTC. Its protein is CASSLGGQGYTF.

J is TRBJ1-5 and V is TRBV5-1; D ambiguous. CDR1 and CDR2 (germline): SGHRS, YFSETQ. Trimming removed 2 bases from V and 0 bases from J, with 6 bases in between. The CDR3 runs 14 residues. The DNA of the CDR3 is TGCGCCAGCAGCTTAGATACTAGCAATCAGCCCCAGCATTTT. This translates into CASSLDTSNQPQHF.

The table lists this clone with many counts. The chain combines TRBV3-1 (or the pseudogene TRBV3-2) with TRBJ2-6, with D perhaps TRBD2 (6 bases). V shed 3 bases and J shed 6 bases, with 12 bases lying between them. Germline V gene sequence: CDR1 LGHDT, CDR2 YNNKEL (reference sequence). The CDR3 loop spans 15 amino acids. The CDR3 protein is CASSQWEDQANVLTF. The DNA for the CDR3 is TGTGCCAGCAGCCAGTGGGAGGACCAGGCCAACGTCCTGACTTTC.

V usage is TRBV27 and J usage is TRBJ1-1; 7 bases fit TRBD1. This CDR3 region has 15 residues. Germline V gene sequence: CDR1 MNHEY, CDR2 SMNVEV (reference sequence). J was trimmed by 6 bases and V by 5 bases; bases with no gene match: 12. The CDR3 region has the DNA TGTGCCAGCAGTCCTTGGGTGCAGGGGACAGCTGAAGCTTTCTTT. Protein sequence: CASSPWVQGTAEAFF.

This CDR3 reads CSVTDRRAQETQYF. DNA for the CDR3: TGCAGCGTTACCGACAGGCGGGCTCAAGAGACCCAGTACTTC. This chain links TRBV29-1 with TRBJ2-5; D possibly corresponds to TRBD1 (6 bases). CDR3 length: 14 residues. The ends were cut back, 5 bases at V and 2 bases at J, with 15 bases in the middle. Germline V lookup: CDR1 SQVTM, CDR2 ANQGSEA.

This clone was found once. V is TRBV30 and J is TRBJ2-7, with 9 bases that match TRBD2. The CDR3 length is 15 residues. Germline CDR1 reads GTSNPN; CDR2 reads SVGIG (reference sequence). The V segment lost 2 bases and the J segment 3 bases; nucleotides outside the gene matches: 8. CDR3 region: CAWSSIAGVIYEQYF. CDR3 DNA: TGTGCCTGGAGTTCCATAGCGGGAGTCATCTACGAGCAGTACTTC.

V is TRBV7-6 and J is TRBJ1-4; D is uncertain. Germline V gene data show CDR1 as SGHVS and CDR2 as FNYEAQ. The length of the CDR3 is 16 residues. Trimming shortened V by 2 bases and J by 7 bases, and 17 bases separated the two germline ends. CDR3 nucleotide sequence: TGTGCCAGCAGCTTATTGGGTCCGGCGGGTGGTGAAAAACTGTTTTTT. It is translated as CASSLLGPAGGEKLFF. The whole variable domain, filled in from reference TRBV7-6 and TRBJ1-4, reads GAGVSQSPRYKVTKRGQDVALRCDPISGHVSLYWYRQALGQGPEFLTYFNYEAQQDKSGLPNDRFSAERPEGSISTLTIQRTEQRDSAMYRCASSLLGPAGGEKLFFGSGTQLSVL.

The CDR3 sequence: CASSLEPFTDTQYF. CDR3 coding DNA: TGTGCCAGCAGCTTAGAGCCCTTCACAGATACGCAGTATTTT. This chain joins TRBV11-2 and TRBJ2-3; D not certain. V lost 0 bases to trimming and J lost 2 bases, with 6 bases between them. Looked up from germline, CDR1 is SGHAT and CDR2 is FQNNGV. CDR3 length: 14 amino acids.